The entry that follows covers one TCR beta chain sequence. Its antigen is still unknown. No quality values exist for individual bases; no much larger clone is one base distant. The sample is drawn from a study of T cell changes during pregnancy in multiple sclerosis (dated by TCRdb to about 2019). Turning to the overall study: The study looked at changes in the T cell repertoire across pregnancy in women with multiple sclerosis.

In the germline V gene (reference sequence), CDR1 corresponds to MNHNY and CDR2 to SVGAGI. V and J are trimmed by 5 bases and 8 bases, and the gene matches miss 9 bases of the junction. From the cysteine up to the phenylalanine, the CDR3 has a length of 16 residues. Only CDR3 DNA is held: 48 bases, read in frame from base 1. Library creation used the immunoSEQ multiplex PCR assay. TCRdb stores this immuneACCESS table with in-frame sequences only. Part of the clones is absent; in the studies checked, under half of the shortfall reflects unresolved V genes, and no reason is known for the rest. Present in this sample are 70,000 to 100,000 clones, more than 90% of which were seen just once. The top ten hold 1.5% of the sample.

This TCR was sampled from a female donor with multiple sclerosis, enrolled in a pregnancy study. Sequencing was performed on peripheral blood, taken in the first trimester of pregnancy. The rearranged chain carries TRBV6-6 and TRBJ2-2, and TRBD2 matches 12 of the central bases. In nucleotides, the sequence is TGTGCCAGCAGTGCCGGACTAGCGGGACCGTCAGGGGAGCTGTTTTTT. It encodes CASSAGLAGPSGELFF.